These T cell receptor beta chains were read from a single sample in a study of CD8 T cells in ankylosing spondylitis. One entry per CDR3 protein results from TCRdb running MiXCR on the 5' RACE reads. This table holds approximately 400,000 distinct CDR3 sequences, roughly 26% found once. Sequenced material: blood, either unsorted or a sorted T cell fraction (not recorded which). The receptors were gathered from a male donor with ankylosing spondylitis. CDR3s include the opening cysteine and the closing phenylalanine or tryptophan. The order of the fields is D gene, clone size, J gene, CDR3 length, V gene, CDR3 protein, CDR3 DNA. A D gene is named only where the DNA matches it firmly. Some rows mark clone size as missing; the rest say once, few, many or name a class of expanded clone.

d_gene: NA
abundance: few
j_gene: TRBJ1-2
len: 15
v_gene: TRBV11-2
CDR3aa: CASSLRPDPSSGYTF
CDR3nt: TGTGCCAGCAGCCTTAGACCGGATCCCTCTAGCGGCTACACCTTC

d_gene: TRBD2
abundance: many
j_gene: TRBJ2-1
len: 14
v_gene: TRBV20-1
CDR3aa: CSARAGVTYNEQFF
CDR3nt: TGCAGTGCTAGGGCGGGAGTCACCTACAATGAGCAGTTCTTC

d_gene: NA
abundance: NA
j_gene: TRBJ2-2
len: 14
v_gene: TRBV12-3/TRBV12-4
CDR3aa: CATWSGHNTGELFF
CDR3nt: TGTGCCACCTGGTCAGGCCACAACACCGGGGAGCTGTTTTTT

d_gene: NA
abundance: many
j_gene: TRBJ2-5
len: 14
v_gene: TRBV7-9
CDR3aa: CASSLGQLTETQYF
CDR3nt: TGTGCCAGCAGCTTAGGCCAGCTTACGGAGACCCAGTACTTC

d_gene: TRBD1
abundance: few
j_gene: TRBJ1-6
len: 16
v_gene: TRBV15
CDR3aa: CATSRPRTGNNSPLHF
CDR3nt: TGTGCCACCAGCAGACCCCGGACAGGGAATAATTCACCCCTCCACTTT

d_gene: NA
abundance: NA
j_gene: TRBJ1-2
len: 13
v_gene: TRBV2
CDR3aa: CASEVQGPYGYTF
CDR3nt: TGTGCCAGCGAGGTCCAGGGGCCGTATGGCTACACCTTC

d_gene: NA
abundance: many
j_gene: TRBJ2-1
len: 16
v_gene: TRBV3-1
CDR3aa: CASSQGVGPHLGEQFF
CDR3nt: TGTGCCAGCAGCCAAGGGGTGGGACCCCACCTCGGTGAGCAGTTCTTC

d_gene: TRBD1
abundance: NA
j_gene: TRBJ2-2
len: 16
v_gene: TRBV24-1
CDR3aa: CATSDRGQGITGELFF
CDR3nt: TGTGCCACCAGTGACAGGGGACAGGGAATCACCGGGGAGCTGTTTTTT

d_gene: NA
abundance: NA
j_gene: TRBJ1-3
len: 14
v_gene: TRBV2
CDR3aa: CASSEGGTGNTIYF
CDR3nt: TGTGCCAGCAGTGAGGGCGGAACTGGAAACACCATATATTTT

d_gene: NA
abundance: many
j_gene: TRBJ1-2
len: 15
v_gene: TRBV20-1
CDR3aa: CSARDGSNINYGYTF
CDR3nt: TGCAGTGCTAGAGACGGCAGCAACATAAACTATGGCTACACCTTC

d_gene: NA
abundance: few
j_gene: TRBJ2-5
len: 14
v_gene: TRBV20-1
CDR3aa: CSAITTDPRETQYF
CDR3nt: TGCAGTGCTATAACGACAGACCCCAGGGAGACCCAGTACTTC

d_gene: NA
abundance: NA
j_gene: TRBJ1-4
len: 13
v_gene: TRBV20-1
CDR3aa: CSASWGVDEKLFF
CDR3nt: TGCAGTGCTAGTTGGGGTGTCGATGAAAAACTGTTTTTT

d_gene: NA
abundance: NA
j_gene: TRBJ1-1
len: 14
v_gene: TRBV18
CDR3aa: CASSLSGRDTEAFF
CDR3nt: TGTGCCAGCTCCCTCTCCGGGAGGGACACTGAAGCTTTCTTT

d_gene: NA
abundance: once
j_gene: TRBJ2-1
len: 18
v_gene: TRBV2
CDR3aa: CASSPSILSRRLDNEQFF
CDR3nt: TGTGCCAGCAGCCCCTCCATCCTTAGCCGTCGACTGGACAATGAGCAGTTCTTC

d_gene: TRBD2
abundance: NA
j_gene: TRBJ2-1
len: 17
v_gene: TRBV9
CDR3aa: CASSPRTSGMAYNEQFF
CDR3nt: TGTGCCAGCAGCCCAAGGACTAGCGGGATGGCTTACAATGAGCAGTTCTTC

d_gene: TRBD1
abundance: many
j_gene: TRBJ1-1
len: 12
v_gene: TRBV29-1
CDR3aa: CSVSQGATEAFF
CDR3nt: TGCAGCGTTTCGCAGGGGGCGACTGAAGCTTTCTTT

d_gene: NA
abundance: few
j_gene: TRBJ2-5
len: 14
v_gene: TRBV29-1
CDR3aa: CSADRTGALETQYF
CDR3nt: TGCAGCGCAGACCGGACTGGAGCGTTAGAGACCCAGTACTTC

d_gene: NA
abundance: NA
j_gene: TRBJ2-2
len: 15
v_gene: TRBV4-2
CDR3aa: CASSQGDLNTGELFF
CDR3nt: TGTGCCAGCAGCCAAGGCGACTTGAACACCGGGGAGCTGTTTTTT

d_gene: NA
abundance: few
j_gene: TRBJ1-1
len: 12
v_gene: TRBV3-1
CDR3aa: CASSQWENEAFF
CDR3nt: TGTGCCAGCAGCCAGTGGGAAAATGAAGCTTTCTTT

d_gene: NA
abundance: few
j_gene: TRBJ2-1
len: 15
v_gene: TRBV5-1
CDR3aa: CASTLLARGGNEQFF
CDR3nt: TGCGCCAGCACCCTCCTGGCCAGGGGGGGGAATGAGCAGTTCTTC

d_gene: TRBD1
abundance: NA
j_gene: TRBJ2-2
len: 16
v_gene: TRBV5-1
CDR3aa: CASSLESGGGYGELFF
CDR3nt: TGCGCCAGCAGCTTGGAGTCAGGGGGCGGATACGGGGAGCTGTTTTTT

d_gene: TRBD2
abundance: NA
j_gene: TRBJ2-2
len: 15
v_gene: TRBV2
CDR3aa: CASSGLAANTGELFF
CDR3nt: TGTGCCAGCAGTGGGCTAGCGGCGAACACCGGGGAGCTGTTTTTT

d_gene: NA
abundance: few
j_gene: TRBJ1-1
len: 14
v_gene: TRBV29-1
CDR3aa: CSVEETPGNTEAFF
CDR3nt: TGCAGCGTTGAAGAGACCCCGGGGAACACTGAAGCTTTCTTT

d_gene: NA
abundance: few
j_gene: TRBJ2-1
len: 12
v_gene: TRBV15
CDR3aa: CATSRVASEQFF
CDR3nt: TGTGCCACCAGCAGAGTAGCTAGTGAGCAGTTCTTC

d_gene: NA
abundance: few
j_gene: TRBJ2-3
len: 15
v_gene: TRBV24-1
CDR3aa: CATSDPAGPTDTQYF
CDR3nt: TGTGCCACCAGTGACCCAGCGGGCCCCACAGATACGCAGTATTTT

d_gene: NA
abundance: NA
j_gene: TRBJ2-5
len: 16
v_gene: TRBV6-1
CDR3aa: CASSEFRTPGRETQYF
CDR3nt: TGTGCCAGCAGTGAATTTCGGACACCGGGGCGGGAGACCCAGTACTTC